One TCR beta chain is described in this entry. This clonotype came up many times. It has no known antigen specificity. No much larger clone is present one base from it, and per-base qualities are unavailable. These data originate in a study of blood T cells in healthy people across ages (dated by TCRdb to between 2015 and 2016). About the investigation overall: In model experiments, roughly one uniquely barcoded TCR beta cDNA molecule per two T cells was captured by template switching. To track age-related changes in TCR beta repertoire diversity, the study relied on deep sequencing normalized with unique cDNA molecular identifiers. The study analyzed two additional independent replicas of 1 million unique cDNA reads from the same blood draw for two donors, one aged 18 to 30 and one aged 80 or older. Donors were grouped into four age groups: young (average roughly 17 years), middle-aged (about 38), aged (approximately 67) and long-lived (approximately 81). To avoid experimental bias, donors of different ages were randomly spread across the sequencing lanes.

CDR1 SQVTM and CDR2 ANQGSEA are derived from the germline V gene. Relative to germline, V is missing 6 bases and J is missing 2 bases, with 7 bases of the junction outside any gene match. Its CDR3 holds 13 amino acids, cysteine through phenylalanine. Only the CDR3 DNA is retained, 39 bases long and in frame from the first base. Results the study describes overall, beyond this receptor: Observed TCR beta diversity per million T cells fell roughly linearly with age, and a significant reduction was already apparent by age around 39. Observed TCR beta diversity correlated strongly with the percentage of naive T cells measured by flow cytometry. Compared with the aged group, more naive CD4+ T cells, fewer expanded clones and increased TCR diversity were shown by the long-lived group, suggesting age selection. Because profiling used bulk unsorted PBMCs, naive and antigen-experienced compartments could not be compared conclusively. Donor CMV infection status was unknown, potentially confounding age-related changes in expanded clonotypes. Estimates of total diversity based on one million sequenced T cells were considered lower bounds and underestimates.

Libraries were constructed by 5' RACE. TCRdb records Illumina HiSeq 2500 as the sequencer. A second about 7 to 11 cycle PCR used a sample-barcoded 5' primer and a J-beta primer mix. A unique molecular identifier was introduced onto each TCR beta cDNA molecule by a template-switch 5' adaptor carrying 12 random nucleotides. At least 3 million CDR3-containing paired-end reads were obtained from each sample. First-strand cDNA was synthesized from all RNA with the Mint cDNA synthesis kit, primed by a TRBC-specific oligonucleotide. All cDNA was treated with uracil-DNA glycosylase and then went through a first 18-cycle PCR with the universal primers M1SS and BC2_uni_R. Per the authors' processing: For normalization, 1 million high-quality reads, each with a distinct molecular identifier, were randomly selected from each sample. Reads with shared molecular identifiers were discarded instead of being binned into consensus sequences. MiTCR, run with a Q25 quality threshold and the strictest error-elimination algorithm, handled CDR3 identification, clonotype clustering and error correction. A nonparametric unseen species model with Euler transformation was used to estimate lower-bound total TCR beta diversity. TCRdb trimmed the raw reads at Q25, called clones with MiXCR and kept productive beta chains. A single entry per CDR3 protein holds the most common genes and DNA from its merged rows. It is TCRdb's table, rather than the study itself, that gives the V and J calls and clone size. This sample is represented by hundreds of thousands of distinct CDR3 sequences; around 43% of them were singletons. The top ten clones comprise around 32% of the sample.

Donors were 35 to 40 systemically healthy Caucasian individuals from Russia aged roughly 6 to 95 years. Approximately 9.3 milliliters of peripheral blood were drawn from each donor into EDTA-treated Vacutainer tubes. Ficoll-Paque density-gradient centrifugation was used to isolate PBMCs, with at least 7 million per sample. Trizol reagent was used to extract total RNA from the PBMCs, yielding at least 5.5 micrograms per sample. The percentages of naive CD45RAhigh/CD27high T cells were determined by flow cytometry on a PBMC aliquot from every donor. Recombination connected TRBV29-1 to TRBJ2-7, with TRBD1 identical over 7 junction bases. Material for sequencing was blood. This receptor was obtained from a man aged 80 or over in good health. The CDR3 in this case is CSVSGTVAYEQYF. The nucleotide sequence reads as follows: TGCAGCGTGTCCGGGACAGTCGCCTACGAGCAGTACTTC.